The rows below give T cell receptor beta chains drawn from one sample of a study of cytomegalovirus exposure and HLA in healthy donors. The method was immunoSEQ multiplex PCR; TCRdb's version includes in-frame clones alone and lacks a portion of them. This sample has some 150,000 clones, with 76% found just once. Sequencing used PBMCs. The origin of the receptors is a female donor in good health and CMV-seropositive. The CDR3 runs from the conserved cysteine through the conserved F or W. Size is stated for part of the rows, as once, few or many counts, or as a class when the clone is expanded.

abundance	v_gene	j_gene	CDR3aa
once	TRBV6-6	TRBJ1-2	CASSSGTANYGYTF
-	TRBV7-2	TRBJ1-5	CASSPRPQGNLTRNQPQHF
-	TRBV11-2	TRBJ2-7	CASSLWSHEQYF
-	TRBV5-1	TRBJ1-4	CASSQTGAGNEKLFF
once	TRBV9	TRBJ2-5	CASSVRGGETQYF
-	TRBV11-2	TRBJ2-7	CASSLVQGQAYEQYF
-	TRBV29-1	TRBJ2-7	CSVAIGQGSYEQYF
few	TRBV6-1	TRBJ1-6	CASGGRADYNSPLHF
few	TRBV7-2	TRBJ1-3	CASSRSRGDREGSGNTIYF
-	TRBV4-1	TRBJ1-5	CASSQDRASNQPQHF
few	TRBV5-4	TRBJ2-1	CASSLIAYNEQFF
-	TRBV5-6	TRBJ2-7	CASSSRLAGAAEQYF
once	TRBV5-1	TRBJ2-7	CASSPKAGGLSYEQYF
-	TRBV5-4	TRBJ2-5	CASSMGVQETQYF
-	TRBV5-4	TRBJ2-5	CASSSGTGTTETQYF
-	TRBV29-1	TRBJ2-7	CSVALGAGGLSNEQYF
once	TRBV5-1	TRBJ1-2	CASSYTGTDYGYTF
-	TRBV2	TRBJ2-3	CASSGGPDTQYF
-	TRBV5-4	TRBJ2-5	CASREGSGVETQYF
-	TRBV27	TRBJ2-1	CASSFIGGGANEQFF
-	TRBV18	TRBJ1-6	CASSVGQGQNSPLHF
once	TRBV7-3	TRBJ2-1	CASSSKRGNEQFF
-	TRBV30	TRBJ1-2	CAWSYRGSPGAKNYGYTF
-	TRBV6-6	TRBJ1-2	CAGGQSNYGYTF
few	TRBV11-3	TRBJ2-1	CASSHHTNEQFF
-	TRBV6-1	TRBJ2-7	CASTSGGTYEQYF
once	TRBV15	TRBJ2-7	CATSRDLLAEEYF
few	TRBV5-4	TRBJ1-4	CASSLSRGNEKLFF